A single sample is the source of the 19 T cell receptor beta chains below, sequenced in a study of technical replicates of blood from a handful of donors. The repertoire was sequenced with immunoSEQ multiplex PCR; TCRdb's copy has only in-frame clones and lacks some. The sample has fewer than 80,000 clones; approximately 86% are singletons. The material sequenced was PBMCs. These receptors originate from a human donor in good health. Some clones in this sample may be carry-over from other donors' samples.

V gene TRBV18 combines with J gene TRBJ2-1; tentative D call: TRBD2 (5 bases). Deletions cut 2 bases from V and 3 bases from J, with 5 bases between. This CDR3 contains 13 residues. Germline V gene data show CDR1 as KGHSH and CDR2 as LQKENI. The CDR3 protein is CASSPDYYNEQFF. CDR3 bases: TGTGCCAGCTCACCAGACTACTACAATGAGCAGTTCTTC.

This chain joins TRBV19 and TRBJ2-7, with 10 bases fitting TRBD2. CDR1 and CDR2 (germline): LNHDA, SQIVND (reference sequence). The CDR3 loop spans 16 amino acids. The J segment lost 7 bases and the V segment lost 9 bases, leaving 18 bases of the junction unmatched. The CDR3 region is CASPGLAPQKPNEQYF. The DNA for the CDR3 is TGTGCCAGCCCGGGACTAGCGCCCCAGAAACCTAATGAGCAGTACTTC.

V gene TRBV27 combines with J gene TRBJ1-5, with unresolved D. The V end lost 6 bases, the J end lost 3 bases, and 6 bases lay between the germline ends. This CDR3 contains 12 residues. Per germline, CDR1 MNHEY and CDR2 SMNVEV (reference sequence). The CDR3 coding sequence is TGTGCCAGCAGCCCATCCAATCAGCCCCAGCATTTT. It specifies CASSPSNQPQHF.

The chain uses TRBV5-1 and TRBJ1-4; 9 nucleotides match TRBD1. The V and J ends lost 4 bases and 4 bases, in that order; junction bases with no gene match: 8. From germline, CDR1 is SGHRS and CDR2 YFSETQ. This CDR3 spans 16 amino acids. This CDR3 is CASSQREGQGNEKLFF. The CDR3 nucleotides read TGCGCCAGCAGCCAACGAGAGGGACAGGGTAATGAAAAACTGTTTTTT.

This rearrangement joins TRBV9 to TRBJ1-3; 7 bases align to TRBD1. The length of the CDR3 is 15 residues. The V gene end was trimmed by 3 bases and the J gene end by 3 bases; junction bases not matched to a gene: 6. In germline, CDR1 is SGDLS, CDR2 YYNGEE. The CDR3 DNA reads as TGTGCCAGCAGCGCTGGGGGACAGATTGGAAACACCATATATTTT. Protein: CASSAGGQIGNTIYF.

This chain joins TRBV5-5 and TRBJ2-1, with 10 bases lining up with TRBD2. V dropped 0 bases and J dropped 8; count of bases not matched to a gene: 8. The CDR3 loop spans 16 amino acids. Germline CDR1 is SGHKS and CDR2 is YYEKEE (reference sequence). CDR3 in amino acids: CASSLGASGGAYEQFF. CDR3 bases: TGTGCCAGCAGCTTGGGGGCCAGCGGGGGGGCGTATGAGCAGTTCTTC.

The rearrangement joins TRBV9 to TRBJ1-2; 7 positions agree with TRBD1. Germline trimming cut 3 bases from V and 4 bases from J; bases unmatched to any gene: 9. The germline CDR1 and CDR2 sequences are SGDLS and YYNGEE. The CDR3 totals 15 residues. The DNA of the CDR3 is TGTGCCAGCAGCGACACAGGGGCGCGGGTCTATGGCTACACCTTC. This sequence encodes CASSDTGARVYGYTF.

The sample holds one count of this clone. The V and J genes are TRBV6-6 and TRBJ1-5; D gene ambiguous. V was cut by 2 bases and J by 6 bases, with 14 bases left in between. The length of the CDR3 is 15 residues. Germline V gives CDR1 MNHNY, CDR2 SVGAGI (reference sequence). DNA of the CDR3: TGTGCCAGCAGTTACGGGGATGACTACGGTCAGCCCCAGCATTTT. Translated, it gives CASSYGDDYGQPQHF.

In DNA form, the CDR3 reads TGTGCCAGCAGCCTGAGTCAGGGGGCGCGTCATGAGCAGTTCTTC. Its translation: CASSLSQGARHEQFF. The rearrangement uses TRBV6-1 and TRBJ2-1; 8 nucleotides match TRBD1. Germline loops: CDR1 MNHNS, CDR2 SASEGT. V gave up 6 bases and J gave up 8 bases; unmatched junction bases: 12. The CDR3 sequence is 15 residues long.

This chain joins TRBV30 and TRBJ1-1; D unclear. The CDR3 has 14 residues. V was cut by 4 bases and J by 0 bases, with 12 bases left in between. Germline V gene lookup returns CDR1 GTSNPN and CDR2 SVGIG (reference sequence). The CDR3 loop is CAWTSDSMNTEAFF. The CDR3 DNA is TGTGCCTGGACTTCGGACTCCATGAACACTGAAGCTTTCTTT.

V is TRBV7-9 and J is TRBJ1-5; the D gene is possibly TRBD1 (6 bases). Germline-derived CDR1 and CDR2 are SEHNR and FQNEAQ (reference sequence). The CDR3 sequence is 15 residues long. Deletions cut 5 bases from V and 6 bases from J, with 17 bases between. The CDR3 bases are TGTGCCAGCAGCCAGGGAGGGGGGGCTGGTCAGCCCCAGCATTTT. Encoded protein: CASSQGGGAGQPQHF.

Here the CDR3 reads CASSLSTGSNEQFF. The CDR3, as DNA: TGTGCCAGCAGCTTATCGACAGGGAGTAATGAGCAGTTCTTC. This chain uses TRBV7-2 with TRBJ2-1, with 7 positions matching TRBD1. The length of the CDR3 is 14 residues. Germline CDR1 SGHTA, CDR2 FQGNSA. The trim removed 2 bases at V and 7 bases at J, leaving 5 bases unmatched.

The chain's CDR3 is CASSIFGQAFNQPQHF. CDR3 DNA sequence: TGTGCCAGTAGTATCTTCGGACAGGCCTTCAATCAGCCCCAGCATTTT. V is TRBV19 and J is TRBJ1-5; 7 bases match TRBD1. The CDR3 sequence is 16 residues long. From germline, CDR1 is LNHDA and CDR2 SQIVND (reference sequence). Trimming cost V 3 bases and J 3 bases; bases outside gene matches: 8.

The chain combines TRBV19 with TRBJ1-2, with a tentative D call TRBD1 (5 bases). The CDR3 runs to 14 residues. Per the germline V gene, CDR1 is LNHDA and CDR2 is SQIVND (reference sequence). The V and J ends lost 5 bases and 3 bases respectively, with 13 bases between them. DNA of the CDR3: TGTGCCAGTAGTCCTCGGGGGAAAGACTATGGCTACACCTTC. Translation gives CASSPRGKDYGYTF.

The gene calls are TRBV19 and TRBJ1-1, with D unresolved. CDR1 is LNHDA and CDR2 is SQIVND in the germline V gene (reference sequence). V lost 5 bases and J 4 bases, leaving 11 bases between the germline ends. This CDR3 has 13 amino acids. This CDR3 reads CASSFSEGTEAFF. The DNA of the CDR3 is TGTGCCAGTAGTTTTTCAGAGGGCACTGAAGCTTTCTTT.

This clone was observed a single time. Compared with germline, one end of the junction differs, possibly owing to a read error. This chain links TRBV7-2 with TRBJ2-3; no reliable D call. The CDR3 sequence is 14 residues long. Germline V gene sequence: CDR1 SGHTA, CDR2 FQGNSA. CDR3 nucleotide sequence: TGTGCCAGCAGCCTCATGCTTGGCACAGATACGCGGTATTTT. Translated: CASSLMLGTDTRYF.

The rearrangement uses TRBV5-1 and TRBJ1-2, with D possibly TRBD1 on 5 matching bases. The CDR3 extends over 14 amino acids. The germline gives CDR1 SGHRS, CDR2 YFSETQ. V was clipped by 1 base and J by 8 bases, with 15 bases between them. This chain's CDR3 is CASSLYPGPEGYTF. The CDR3 DNA follows: TGCGCCAGCAGCTTGTATCCAGGGCCGGAAGGCTACACCTTC.

CDR3 protein: CASSFAPGVNYGYTF. As DNA, the CDR3 is TGTGCCAGCAGTTTTGCACCGGGAGTTAACTATGGCTACACCTTC. V is TRBV7-9 and J is TRBJ1-2; D unresolved. Trimming took 6 bases from V and 1 from J, leaving 15 bases between them. The germline V gene has CDR1 SEHNR and CDR2 FQNEAQ (reference sequence). The CDR3 has 15 amino acids.

This clone has just a few counts. The chain has TRBV5-5 and TRBJ1-6; no definite D call. Trimming took off 0 bases at V and 6 bases at J, with 7 bases between the two ends. Germline V gene lookup returns CDR1 SGHKS and CDR2 YYEKEE (reference sequence). The CDR3 sequence is 14 residues long. The CDR3 DNA reads TGTGCCAGCAGCTTGGGTCAGTTTAATTCACCCCTCCACTTT. As protein: CASSLGQFNSPLHF.